In this sample, the clone carrying this T cell receptor (beta chain) turned up a few times. Its antigen is not known. Sequencing used immunoSEQ v3.0 at survey level. The repertoire was sequenced with immunoSEQ multiplex PCR; TCRdb's copy has only in-frame clones and lacks some. The repertoire holds about 23,000 clones, around 79% seen once, with 4.5% to 6% in the top ten. This sample was taken from a study of long-term antiretroviral therapy in people with HIV. Findings of the study overall: Post-treatment diversity went higher with ART but stayed below transplant donor controls. When set beside controls, HIV repertoires had CDR3 length ranges that were narrower.

This TCR came from a man aged 45-65 years with HIV. The specimen comprised unsorted PBMCs, sampled 0.3 years after starting antiretroviral therapy.

The CDR3 DNA is TGTGCCAGCAGTAACGGTCAGGGTGGCTATGGCTACACCTTC. This sequence encodes CASSNGQGGYGYTF. The chain links TRBV7-2 to TRBJ1-2, with TRBD1 as a possible D gene (5 bases). Germline V gene sequence: CDR1 SGHTA, CDR2 FQGNSA. The CDR3 runs to 14 residues. V dropped 6 bases and J dropped 4 bases, with 15 bases sitting between them.